The TCR beta chain under discussion was sequenced for a study of blood T cells in healthy people across ages. The study's findings and limits: The long-lived group displayed more naive CD4+ cells, plus higher diversity, than the aged donors did.

The V gene end was trimmed by 5 bases and the J gene end by 5 bases; junction bases not matched to a gene: 7. Germline values: CDR1 SGHVS, CDR2 FQNEAQ. The CDR3 loop spans 16 amino acids. PBMCs were isolated at a quantity of at least 7 million per sample. Comment on this clonotype: Its antigen is unidentified.

A second PCR of 7 to 11 cycles used a sample-barcoded 5' primer and a J-beta primer mix. A template-switch adaptor that had 12 random nucleotides put a tag on each cDNA molecule. TCRdb itself ran the 5' RACE reads through MiXCR, one entry per CDR3 protein. The sample records about 560,000 distinct CDR3 sequences, 25% to 35% being singletons. These data are also associated with another study on T cells of mothers and their children. That paper states: Sequencing got over 9.5 million TCR beta CDR3 reads from each mother and about 3.1 million from each child.

Sequencing used blood. This chain joins TRBV7-8 and TRBJ2-3, with 13 bases matching TRBD2. The TCR sequence derives from a boy aged 2 to 10 in good health. The CDR3 DNA is TGTGCCAGCAGCGCGACCGGGACTAGCGGGATAGATACGCAGTATTTT. This translates into CASSATGTSGIDTQYF. Combining the CDR3 with reference TRBV7-8 and TRBJ2-3 gives the whole variable domain GAGVSQSPRYKVAKRGQDVALRCDPISGHVSLFWYQQALGQGPEFLTYFQNEAQLDKSGLPSDRFFAERPEGSVSTLKIQRTQQEDSAVYLCASSATGTSGIDTQYFGPGTRLTVL.